These T cell receptor beta chains were read from a single sample in a study of T cell changes during pregnancy in multiple sclerosis. Data came from immunoSEQ multiplex PCR; TCRdb stores just in-frame clones and leaves some out. There are around 88,000 clones in the sample; about 92% occur only once, and under 3% lies in the top ten. The source was peripheral blood, collected in the first trimester of pregnancy. These receptors were collected from a female donor with multiple sclerosis, enrolled in a pregnancy study. Both conserved end residues are part of each CDR3. The D gene is left open where the match is weak. Only part of the rows carry a size: once, few, many, or a class if the clone is expanded.

>TRBV2|TRBJ2-7|-|TRBD1
CASKTGPLDEQYF
TGTGCCAGCAAGACAGGGCCTCTGGACGAGCAGTACTTC
>TRBV7-6|TRBJ2-2|-|-
CASSLIGGNTGELFF
TGTGCCAGCAGCTTAATAGGGGGGAACACCGGGGAGCTGTTTTTT
>TRBV7-8|TRBJ1-3|-|-
CASKRRGAGNTIYF
TGTGCCAGCAAACGCAGGGGTGCTGGAAACACCATATATTTT
>TRBV19|TRBJ1-4|once|-
CASSVPVTNEKLFF
TGTGCCAGTAGTGTTCCTGTGACTAATGAAAAACTGTTTTTT
>TRBV25-1|TRBJ1-6|-|-
CASSPGGITRNSPLHF
TGTGCCAGCAGTCCAGGCGGGATCACGCGGAATTCACCCCTCCACTTT
>TRBV7-9|TRBJ2-1|once|TRBD1
CASSFSRDREFF
TGTGCCAGCAGCTTCTCCCGGGACAGAGAGTTCTTC
>TRBV6-6|TRBJ2-1|-|-
CASGRLYNEQFF
TGTGCCAGCGGACGACTATACAATGAGCAGTTCTTC
>TRBV9|TRBJ2-2|-|TRBD2
CASSVNQLAGHTGELFF
TGTGCCAGCAGCGTAAATCAGCTAGCGGGCCACACCGGGGAGCTGTTTTTT
>TRBV30|TRBJ2-2|-|-
CAGIGSVSTGELFF
TGTGCCGGTATCGGGAGCGTCTCGACCGGGGAGCTGTTTTTT
>TRBV5-1|TRBJ2-1|-|-
CASSRGGRADNEQFF
TGCGCCAGCAGCCGAGGGGGGAGGGCCGACAATGAGCAGTTCTTC
>TRBV19|TRBJ1-1|-|-
CASSPPEAPDTEAFF
TGTGCCAGTAGTCCGCCGGAGGCCCCGGACACTGAAGCTTTCTTT
>TRBV29-1|TRBJ2-5|-|-
CSVVQARGETQYF
TGCAGCGTTGTGCAAGCGAGAGGGGAGACCCAGTACTTC
>TRBV2|TRBJ2-3|-|TRBD2
CASSGLAGADTQYF
TGTGCCAGCAGTGGGCTAGCGGGAGCAGATACGCAGTATTTT
>TRBV4-3|TRBJ1-1|-|TRBD1
CASSQDSPGGYTEAFF
TGCGCCAGCAGCCAAGATAGCCCAGGGGGCTACACTGAAGCTTTCTTT
>TRBV19|TRBJ2-3|-|TRBD2
CASSTSGSTDTQYF
TGTGCCAGTAGTACTAGCGGGAGCACAGATACGCAGTATTTT
>TRBV6-5|TRBJ2-4|-|-
CASSLGVGGNIQYF
TGTGCCAGCAGTTTAGGGGTGGGCGGAAACATTCAGTACTTC
>TRBV5-6|TRBJ2-2|-|-
CASSQDRSGELFF
TGTGCCAGCAGCCAGGACAGATCGGGGGAGCTGTTTTTT
>TRBV30|TRBJ2-2|-|-
CAWSVGGPGELFF
TGTGCCTGGAGTGTTGGCGGGCCCGGGGAGCTGTTTTTT
>TRBV19|TRBJ1-2|-|TRBD1
CASSIPGQNYGYTF
TGTGCCAGTAGTATCCCGGGACAGAACTATGGCTACACCTTC
>TRBV19|TRBJ2-1|few|-
CASSILARGSYNEQFF
TGTGCCAGTAGTATTTTGGCGCGGGGTTCCTACAATGAGCAGTTCTTC
>TRBV7-7|TRBJ2-1|-|-
CASSLSLQGHNEQFF
TGTGCTAGCAGCTTATCTTTGCAGGGCCACAATGAGCAGTTCTTC
>TRBV27|TRBJ2-7|-|-
CASSFRGYEQYF
TGTGCCAGCAGTTTTCGGGGCTACGAGCAGTACTTC
>TRBV16|TRBJ1-2|few|TRBD1
CASSRTGRLVF
TGTGCCAGCAGCCGGACAGGACGTTTGGTCTTC
>TRBV5-6|TRBJ2-5|-|TRBD2
CASSTTSGPGETQYF
TGTGCCAGCAGCACTACTAGCGGCCCAGGGGAGACCCAGTACTTC
>TRBV11-1|TRBJ2-3|-|-
CASSRRTSSSTDTQYF
TGTGCCAGCAGCCGAAGGACTTCCTCTAGCACAGATACGCAGTATTTT
>TRBV11-2|TRBJ2-1|-|-
CASSLEGDLSSYNEQFF
TGTGCCAGCAGCTTAGAAGGGGACTTGAGCTCCTACAATGAGCAGTTCTTC
>TRBV19|TRBJ2-1|-|TRBD2
CASSIQTAGNEQFF
TGTGCCAGTAGTATCCAAACAGCGGGGAATGAGCAGTTCTTC
>TRBV7-8|TRBJ2-7|-|TRBD1
CASSFGQGYYEQYF
TGTGCCAGCAGCTTTGGACAGGGGTACTACGAGCAGTACTTC
>TRBV19|TRBJ2-4|-|-
CASSITQGTNIQYF
TGTGCCAGTAGTATAACCCAGGGCACCAACATTCAGTACTTC
>TRBV7-6|TRBJ1-3|-|TRBD1
CASSLRATGGASGNTIYF
TGTGCCAGCAGCTTACGGGCCACAGGGGGCGCGTCTGGAAACACCATATATTTT
>TRBV9|TRBJ2-1|-|TRBD2
CASSVEASGLYNEQFF
TGTGCCAGCAGCGTAGAAGCTAGCGGGCTCTACAATGAGCAGTTCTTC
>TRBV7-2|TRBJ2-3|-|TRBD2
CASSLDNGSGRAADTQYF
TGTGCCAGCAGCTTAGATAACGGTAGCGGGAGGGCCGCGGATACGCAGTATTTT
>TRBV5-1|TRBJ2-6|once|-
CASTDSGANVLTF
TGCGCCAGCACCGACTCCGGGGCCAACGTCCTGACTTTC
>TRBV5-1|TRBJ1-2|-|-
CASSNRNGYTF
TGCGCCAGCAGCAACAGGAATGGCTACACCTTC
>TRBV7-9|TRBJ2-7|-|-
CASSSVLRPYEQYF
TGTGCCAGCAGCAGCGTTTTAAGACCCTACGAGCAGTACTTC
>TRBV14|TRBJ2-7|-|TRBD2
CASSHRLARLYEQYF
TGTGCCAGCAGCCACAGACTAGCGCGACTCTACGAGCAGTACTTC
>TRBV10-3|TRBJ1-4|-|-
CAISESGAGTNEKLFF
TGTGCCATCAGTGAGTCAGGGGCAGGGACTAATGAAAAACTGTTTTTT
>TRBV9|TRBJ1-1|-|-
CASSVDSSGPNTEAFF
TGTGCCAGCAGCGTAGATTCATCAGGCCCGAACACTGAAGCTTTCTTT
>TRBV19|TRBJ1-5|-|-
CASSMSNRYNQPQHF
TGTGCCAGTAGTATGTCAAACAGATACAATCAGCCCCAGCATTTT
>TRBV28|TRBJ2-6|-|-
CASSSLSGTILSGANVLTF
TGTGCCAGCAGTTCCCTCTCCGGGACAATCCTCTCTGGGGCCAACGTCCTGACTTTC
>TRBV15|TRBJ2-1|once|-
CATSRDAWEGQGNEQFF
TGTGCCACCAGCAGAGATGCTTGGGAGGGCCAGGGGAATGAGCAGTTCTTC
>TRBV18|TRBJ1-1|-|-
CASSPGAGVDTEAFF
TGTGCCAGCTCACCGGGGGCAGGCGTTGACACTGAAGCTTTCTTT
>TRBV5-1|TRBJ2-7|-|TRBD2
CASSGGLAGDYEQYF
TGCGCCAGCAGCGGGGGACTAGCGGGAGATTACGAGCAGTACTTC
>TRBV7-6|TRBJ2-7|-|-
CASSLGEYYEQYF
TGTGCCAGCAGCCTCGGAGAGTACTACGAGCAGTACTTC
>TRBV10-1|TRBJ1-1|-|TRBD1
CASSEPRTGLGTEAFF
TGCGCCAGCAGTGAGCCTAGGACAGGGCTGGGCACTGAAGCTTTCTTT
>TRBV5-6|TRBJ2-1|-|-
CASSFGGGNEQFF
TGTGCCAGCAGCTTCGGGGGAGGCAATGAGCAGTTCTTC
>TRBV25-1|TRBJ2-7|-|TRBD1
CASRVTGAYEQYF
TGTGCCAGCAGGGTTACAGGGGCCTACGAGCAGTACTTC
>TRBV9|TRBJ2-7|-|TRBD2
CASSFAGVGDEQYF
TGTGCCAGCAGTTTCGCGGGAGTGGGGGACGAGCAGTACTTC
>TRBV6-5|TRBJ2-7|-|-
CASSYQGGEQYF
TGTGCCAGCAGTTACCAGGGGGGCGAGCAGTACTTC
>TRBV5-1|TRBJ1-2|-|-
CASSPTTGSRYGYTF
TGCGCCAGCAGCCCGACAACAGGGTCGCGCTATGGCTACACCTTC
>TRBV5-6|TRBJ2-7|-|-
CASSLTWGLATYEQYF
TGTGCCAGCAGCTTAACCTGGGGTCTAGCTACCTACGAGCAGTACTTC